What follows are 12 T cell receptor beta chains derived from one specimen sequenced in a study of radiotherapy plus CTLA-4 blockade in lung cancer. Repertoires were generated with immunoSEQ multiplex PCR, while TCRdb's copy carries only in-frame clones and drops some. The repertoire has 43,000 or so clones, approximately 62% of them found once; the top ten carry about 18%. The material was peripheral blood, obtained from a patient treated with radiotherapy plus ipilimumab. The receptors shown here come from a human donor with non-small cell lung cancer who had a partial response to radiotherapy plus ipilimumab.

This clone was observed a handful of times. V and J are TRBV6-1 and TRBJ2-7; 8 bases are shared with TRBD1. V lost 6 bases, J lost 7 bases, and 11 bases stayed unmatched. In germline, CDR1 is MNHNS, CDR2 SASEGT. The CDR3 runs to 14 residues. CDR3 region: CASSGLQGAGEQYF. The CDR3 nucleotides read TGTGCCAGCAGCGGCCTTCAGGGGGCGGGGGAGCAGTACTTC.

This chain joins TRBV16 and TRBJ2-7; TRBD1 matches 12 bases. Germline trimming cut 0 bases from V and 5 bases from J; bases unmatched to any gene: 2. CDR3 size: 15 residues. Per the germline V gene, CDR1 is KGHSY and CDR2 is FQNENV. CDR3 loop: CASSQSGQGAHEQYF. The CDR3 bases are TGTGCCAGCAGCCAATCGGGACAGGGGGCCCACGAGCAGTACTTC.

This clone was found a few times. V gene TRBV2 combines with J gene TRBJ1-1; no clear D. CDR1 is SNHLY and CDR2 is FYNNEI in the germline V gene. This CDR3 region has 13 residues. Trimming left V 6 bases short and J 4 bases short, with 12 bases between. DNA of the CDR3: TGTGCCAGCAGCCCGAACGAGGGCACTGAAGCTTTCTTT. This encodes CASSPNEGTEAFF.

Here the CDR3 DNA reads TGTGCCAGCAGGGAGGGGGGGAACGGAAACACCATATATTTT. Its translation: CASREGGNGNTIYF. This chain uses TRBV7-8 with TRBJ1-3; D perhaps matches TRBD1 (6 bases). V lost 6 bases and J lost 4, with 13 bases in between. The CDR3 has 14 residues. Per the germline V gene, CDR1 is SGHVS and CDR2 is FQNEAQ.

This chain uses TRBV5-1 with TRBJ2-2; D ambiguous. With 2 bases removed from V and 6 bases from J, the gap between germline ends came to 11 bases. CDR1 is SGHRS, CDR2 YFSETQ, per germline. CDR3 length: 14 residues. This chain's CDR3 is CASSFSNRAGELFF. The CDR3 coding sequence is TGCGCCAGCAGCTTTAGTAACAGAGCCGGGGAGCTGTTTTTT.

V usage is TRBV18 and J usage is TRBJ2-1, with 8 nucleotides matching TRBD1. The V segment lost 3 bases and the J segment 1 base; nucleotides outside the gene matches: 2. The length of the CDR3 is 15 residues. Germline V gene lookup returns CDR1 KGHSH and CDR2 LQKENI. This CDR3 is CASSPGTGSYNEQFF. In DNA form, the CDR3 reads TGTGCCAGCTCACCGGGGACAGGTTCCTACAATGAGCAGTTCTTC.

The CDR3 DNA is TGTGCCAGCAGCGTAGCGGGGGGGCCCACCGGGGAGCTGTTTTTT. Protein sequence: CASSVAGGPTGELFF. This sequence joins TRBV14 and TRBJ2-2, with 11 bases fitting TRBD2. This CDR3 is built from 15 residues. V shed 5 bases, J shed 4 bases, and the junction held 3 bases outside the gene matches. Germline loops: CDR1 SGHDN, CDR2 FVKESK.

CDR3 region: CASSQEGGDNEQFF. DNA for the CDR3: TGCGCCAGCAGCCAAGAAGGGGGGGACAATGAGCAGTTCTTC. The rearrangement links TRBV4-1 to TRBJ2-1; D is possibly TRBD2 (7 bases). This CDR3 has 14 amino acids. Germline V CDR1 and CDR2: MGHRA, YSYEKL. Deletions cut 0 bases from V and 5 bases from J, with 8 bases between.

This clone was counted at least ten times. This chain uses TRBV6-1 with TRBJ2-6; maybe TRBD2 (6 bases). Germline CDR1 reads MNHNS; CDR2 reads SASEGT. The CDR3 is 15 residues long. The V end lost 3 bases, the J end lost 0 bases, and 6 bases lay between the germline ends. The CDR3 loop is CASSEGGSGANVLTF. The CDR3 nucleotides read TGTGCCAGCAGTGAGGGAGGCTCTGGGGCCAACGTCCTGACTTTC.

This clone has more than one count but fewer than ten. The J gene is TRBJ2-3, the V gene TRBV21-1; TRBD1, the table's D call, lacks a check against the DNA. TRBV21-1 is a pseudogene. There are 16 residues in the CDR3. The CDR3 region has the DNA TGTGCCAGCAGCACACGACAGGGCTCTAGCACAGATACGCAGTATTTT. This codes for CASSTRQGSSTDTQYF.

The chain couples TRBV5-1 to TRBJ2-7; no reliable D call. Deletions cut 0 bases from V and 7 bases from J, with 11 bases between. CDR1 and CDR2 (germline): SGHRS, YFSETQ. CDR3 size: 13 residues. The CDR3 DNA reads as TGCGCCAGCAGCTTGGCAGTTACGGAGGAGCAGTACTTC. It yields the protein CASSLAVTEEQYF.

This clone was seen more than once but under ten times. The gene calls are TRBV29-1 and TRBJ1-4; TRBD1 matches at 10 bases. The CDR3 has 13 residues. Germline assignment: CDR1 SQVTM and CDR2 ANQGSEA. V shed 3 bases and J 6 bases; nucleotides not matched to a gene: 1. CDR3 sequence reads: CSVETGGDEKLFF. The CDR3 DNA reads TGCAGCGTTGAGACAGGGGGCGATGAAAAACTGTTTTTT.